A single sample is the source of the 20 T cell receptor beta chains below, sequenced in a study of regulatory T cells in long-lasting Graves disease. Both iRepertoire HTBI primers and Arm-PCR of CDR3 regions were used to build the TCR beta libraries. TCRdb reprocessed the multiplex PCR reads with MiXCR, giving one entry per CDR3 protein. The sample gives approximately 400,000 distinct CDR3 sequences, over 14% of which show up once; over 7.5% is in the top ten. Sample time point: newly diagnosed GD, antithyroid drugs for less than 3 months. TCR sequences were obtained from RNA taken from PBMCs. The same specimen was also included in a second study, on T cells in Graves' hyperthyroidism and ophthalmopathy.

Source: peripheral blood mononuclear cells (PBMCs), taken at new diagnosis, from a patient treated with antithyroid drugs. These receptors originate from a woman aged 35 to 49 with Graves disease.

This chain uses TRBV5-1 with TRBJ2-5; 7 bases match TRBD1. Germline-derived CDR1 and CDR2 are SGHRS and YFSETQ. Trimming took 1 base from V and 1 from J; bases not matched to a gene: 4. The CDR3 has 15 residues. As DNA, the CDR3 is TGCGCCAGCAGCTTGCTCGGGGACAGCCAAGAGACCCAGTACTTC. Translation gives CASSLLGDSQETQYF.

This clonotype was recorded at least ten times. The gene calls are TRBV5-1 and TRBJ2-5; 7 positions agree with TRBD2. V was clipped by 4 bases and J by 4 bases; unmatched bases: 10. The CDR3 sequence is 15 residues long. CDR1 SGHRS and CDR2 YFSETQ come from the germline V gene. The CDR3 DNA follows: TGCGCCAGCAGCCGGGCCCTAGCGGACGGAGAGACCCAGTACTTC. Translating gives CASSRALADGETQYF. The full variable domain, completed using reference TRBV5-1 and TRBJ2-5, is KAGVTQTPRYLIKTRGQQVTLSCSPISGHRSVSWYQQTPGQGLQFLFEYFSETQRNKGNFPGRFSGRQFSNSRSEMNVSTLELGDSALYLCASSRALADGETQYFGPGTRLLVL.

This clonotype has at least ten counts. CDR3 sequence reads: CASSQDGDSDTQYF. CDR3 coding DNA: TGTGCCAGCAGCCAAGATGGGGACTCGGATACGCAGTATTTT. J is TRBJ2-3 and V is TRBV3-1, with D perhaps matching TRBD2 (6 bases). The CDR3 length is 14 residues. V dropped 0 bases and J dropped 6 bases, with 10 bases sitting between them. Germline values: CDR1 LGHDT, CDR2 YNNKEL (reference sequence).

In regard to this clonotype: A much larger clonotype is one base distant, so this may be a read error. The gene calls are TRBV11-2 and TRBJ2-2; D is perhaps TRBD1 (5 bases). This CDR3 region has 16 residues. Deletions cut 1 base from V and 7 bases from J, with 16 bases between. CDR1 and CDR2 (germline): SGHAT, FQNNGV. The CDR3 region has the DNA TGTGCCAGCAGCTTAGTGCGGCAGGGTATCATCGGGGAGCTGTTTTTT. Translation: CASSLVRQGIIGELFF.

This clonotype was seen ten or more times. The V call is TRBV29-1, the J call TRBJ2-3; 12 nucleotides line up with TRBD2. This CDR3 spans 16 amino acids. Germline loops: CDR1 SQVTM, CDR2 ANQGSEA. Unmatched junction bases numbered 5, after V lost 4 bases and J lost 0 bases. This CDR3 reads CSVAGTSGSSTDTQYF. The DNA for the CDR3 is TGCAGCGTTGCCGGGACTAGCGGGTCTAGCACAGATACGCAGTATTTT.

This clonotype was recorded a few times. The rearrangement uses TRBV28 and TRBJ1-5, with D maybe TRBD1 (6 bases). Trimming took off 5 bases at V and 8 bases at J, with 22 bases between the two ends. The CDR3 consists of 16 residues. CDR1 and CDR2 (germline): MDHEN, SYDVKM. The chain's CDR3 is CASSPINRAPREPQHF. The CDR3 DNA reads as TGTGCCAGCAGTCCCATCAACAGGGCACCTAGGGAGCCCCAGCATTTT. The whole variable domain, filled in from reference TRBV28 and TRBJ1-5, reads DVKVTQSSRYLVKRTGEKVFLECVQDMDHENMFWYRQDPGLGLRLIYFSYDVKMKEKGDIPEGYSVSREKKERFSLILESASTNQTSMYLCASSPINRAPREPQHFGDGTRLSIL.

The CDR3 sequence is CSARVPDTQYF. For the CDR3, the DNA is TGCAGTGCTAGGGTACCAGATACGCAGTATTTT. The chain is built from TRBV20-1 and TRBJ2-3; D is undetermined. CDR1 and CDR2 (germline): DFQATT, SNEGSKA (reference sequence). V was cut by 3 bases and J by 4 bases, with 5 bases left in between. The CDR3 runs 11 residues.

This clonotype was picked up a small number of times. The chain combines TRBV5-5 with TRBJ1-1; D might be TRBD1 (6 bases). The CDR3 runs to 14 residues. Trimming took 4 bases from V and 8 from J, leaving 18 bases between them. CDR1 is SGHKS, CDR2 YYEKEE, per germline (reference sequence). This CDR3 is CASSHDGGGGEAFF. Here the CDR3 DNA reads TGTGCCAGCAGCCACGACGGAGGGGGGGGGGAAGCTTTCTTT. The full variable domain, rest sourced from reference TRBV5-5 and TRBJ1-1, is DAGVTQSPTHLIKTRGQQVTLRCSPISGHKSVSWYQQVLGQGPQFIFQYYEKEERGRGNFPDRFSARQFPNYSSELNVNALLLGDSALYLCASSHDGGGGEAFFGQGTRLTVV.

This clonotype showed up many times. V usage is TRBV11-2 and J usage is TRBJ2-5, with 9 bases identical to TRBD1. Germline V gene data show CDR1 as SGHAT and CDR2 as FQNNGV. This CDR3 is built from 15 residues. J was trimmed by 2 bases and V by 3 bases; bases with no gene match: 4. The CDR3, as DNA: TGTGCCAGCAGCTTGGGGACAGGGTTACAAGAGACCCAGTACTTC. As protein: CASSLGTGLQETQYF.

This clonotype was seen many times. The chain employs TRBV20-1 and TRBJ2-7; either TRBD1 or TRBD2 may fit D (5 bases each). CDR3 length: 15 amino acids. CDR1 and CDR2 from the germline V gene are DFQATT and SNEGSKA (reference sequence). The germline V and J ends were trimmed by 0 bases and 4 bases, with 16 bases remaining between them. The CDR3 bases are TGCAGTGCTAGAGATACGGGACGGCCGGATTACGAGCAGTACTTC. Protein product: CSARDTGRPDYEQYF.

In this sample, this clonotype turned up many times. V usage is TRBV11-2 and J usage is TRBJ1-1; tentatively, D is TRBD1 (5 bases). The ends were cut back, 1 base at V and 11 bases at J, with 14 bases in the middle. The CDR3 has 13 residues. Germline assignment: CDR1 SGHAT and CDR2 FQNNGV. In nucleotides, the CDR3 is TGTGCCAGCAGCTTAGGAGCTGCAGGGCGTGCTTTCTTT. Protein: CASSLGAAGRAFF. Based on the CDR3 plus reference TRBV11-2 and TRBJ1-1, the full variable domain is EAGVAQSPRYKIIEKRQSVAFWCNPISGHATLYWYQQILGQGPKLLIQFQNNGVVDDSQLPKDRFSAERLKGVDSTLKIQPAKLEDSAVYLCASSLGAAGRAFFGQGTRLTVV.

Worth noting for this clonotype: One base separates it from a far larger clone, so it is likely a read error. The rearrangement uses TRBV7-3 and TRBJ2-7, with D uncertain. CDR1 is SGHTA, CDR2 FQGTGA, per germline. This CDR3 has 10 amino acids. The CDR3 DNA follows: TGTGTCAGCAGCTTATACGAGCAGTACTTC. It translates to CVSSLYEQYF. Complete variable domain (other parts from reference TRBV7-3 and TRBJ2-7): GAGVSQTPSNKVTEKGKYVELRCDPISGHTALYWYRQSLGQGPEFLIYFQGTGAADDSGLPNDRFFAVRPEGSVSTLKIQRTERGDSAVYLCVSSLYEQYFGPGTRLTVT.

Points on this clonotype: A much bigger clone sits one base away, suggesting this may be a read error. The chain couples TRBV12-5 to TRBJ2-2; 12 bases map to TRBD1. The CDR3 is 19 residues long. Germline V CDR1 and CDR2: LGHNT, FRNRAP. The J segment lost 7 bases and the V segment lost 1 base, leaving 13 bases of the junction unmatched. The CDR3 sequence: CASGLAAPGQGAYIGELFF. The CDR3 region has the DNA TGTGCTAGTGGTTTGGCCGCTCCGGGACAGGGGGCCTACATCGGGGAGCTGTTTTTT.

This sequence joins TRBV3-1 and TRBJ2-5; either TRBD1 or TRBD2 may supply D (7 bases each). The CDR3 runs to 15 residues. V shed 1 base and J shed 5 bases, with 14 bases lying between them. Germline V gene sequence: CDR1 LGHDT, CDR2 YNNKEL (reference sequence). CDR3 nucleotide sequence: TGTGCCAGCAGCCAAGCACCAGGGGGGGTGGAGACCCAGTACTTC. Translated: CASSQAPGGVETQYF.

On this clonotype itself: One junction end disagrees with the germline gene, perhaps due to a read error. The gene calls are TRBV28 and TRBJ2-1, with TRBD2 matching 13 bases. This CDR3 comprises 17 residues. CDR1 and CDR2 (germline): MDHEN, SYDVKM. DNA for the CDR3: TGTGCTAGCAGTTCTTGGACTAGCGGGAGAGATTACGATGAGCAGTTCTTC. Residues: CASSSWTSGRDYDEQFF.

This clonotype was seen at least ten times. J is TRBJ2-7 and V is TRBV7-9, with D unclear. The CDR3 runs to 16 residues. Germline V gives CDR1 SEHNR, CDR2 FQNEAQ (reference sequence). V lost 1 base to trimming and J lost 2 bases, with 15 bases between them. The CDR3 region has the DNA TGTGCCAGCAGCTTAGTGGGCAGCAAAAGGCCCTACGAGCAGTACTTC. It translates to CASSLVGSKRPYEQYF.

Regarding this clonotype: A much more abundant neighbour one base away suggests this may be a read error. The chain recombines TRBV19 with TRBJ1-1; no definite D call. This CDR3 spans 13 amino acids. Between the trimmed V and J ends, which lost 7 bases and 1 base, there was a span of 10 bases. CDR1 LNHDA and CDR2 SQIVND come from the germline V gene (reference sequence). The CDR3 DNA follows: TGTGCCAGTAAGGACTCGACGAACACTGAAGCTTTCTTT. This encodes CASKDSTNTEAFF. Full variable domain (missing parts from reference TRBV19 and TRBJ1-1): DGGITQSPKYLFRKEGQNVTLSCEQNLNHDAMYWYRQDPGQGLRLIYYSQIVNDFQKGDIAEGYSVSREKKESFPLTVTSAQKNPTAFYLCASKDSTNTEAFFGQGTRLTVV.

The table lists this clonotype with many counts. The V gene is TRBV6-5, the J gene TRBJ1-2; 7 nucleotides line up with TRBD1. Germline-derived CDR1 and CDR2 are MNHEY and SVGAGI. The CDR3 is made up of 17 amino acids. The V segment lost 2 bases and the J segment 4 bases; nucleotides outside the gene matches: 13. The CDR3 nucleotides are TGTGCCAGCAGTTACGCTCCCCGGACAGGACTTAGCTATGGCTACACCTTC. As protein: CASSYAPRTGLSYGYTF.

Many counts were recorded for this clonotype. This chain links TRBV28 with TRBJ1-6; 10 nucleotides align to TRBD1. Germline-derived CDR1 and CDR2 are MDHEN and SYDVKM. J gave up 8 bases and V 5 bases, and 12 bases lay outside the gene matches. The CDR3 has 17 amino acids. The CDR3 region has the DNA TGTGCCAGCAGTCATAGTGGGGACAGGGGAAAAGATTCACCCCTCCACTTT. This gives the protein CASSHSGDRGKDSPLHF.

This clonotype was detected a few times. CDR3 nucleotide sequence: TGTGCCAGCAGTGCCAGTCCCTTTCCAGGAAAAAATGAGCAGTTCTTC. As protein: CASSASPFPGKNEQFF. The chain uses TRBV6-1 and TRBJ2-1; unclear D gene. The CDR3 is 16 amino acids. CDR1 and CDR2 from the germline V gene are MNHNS and SASEGT. Trimming stripped 4 bases from V and 7 bases from J, with 20 bases between.